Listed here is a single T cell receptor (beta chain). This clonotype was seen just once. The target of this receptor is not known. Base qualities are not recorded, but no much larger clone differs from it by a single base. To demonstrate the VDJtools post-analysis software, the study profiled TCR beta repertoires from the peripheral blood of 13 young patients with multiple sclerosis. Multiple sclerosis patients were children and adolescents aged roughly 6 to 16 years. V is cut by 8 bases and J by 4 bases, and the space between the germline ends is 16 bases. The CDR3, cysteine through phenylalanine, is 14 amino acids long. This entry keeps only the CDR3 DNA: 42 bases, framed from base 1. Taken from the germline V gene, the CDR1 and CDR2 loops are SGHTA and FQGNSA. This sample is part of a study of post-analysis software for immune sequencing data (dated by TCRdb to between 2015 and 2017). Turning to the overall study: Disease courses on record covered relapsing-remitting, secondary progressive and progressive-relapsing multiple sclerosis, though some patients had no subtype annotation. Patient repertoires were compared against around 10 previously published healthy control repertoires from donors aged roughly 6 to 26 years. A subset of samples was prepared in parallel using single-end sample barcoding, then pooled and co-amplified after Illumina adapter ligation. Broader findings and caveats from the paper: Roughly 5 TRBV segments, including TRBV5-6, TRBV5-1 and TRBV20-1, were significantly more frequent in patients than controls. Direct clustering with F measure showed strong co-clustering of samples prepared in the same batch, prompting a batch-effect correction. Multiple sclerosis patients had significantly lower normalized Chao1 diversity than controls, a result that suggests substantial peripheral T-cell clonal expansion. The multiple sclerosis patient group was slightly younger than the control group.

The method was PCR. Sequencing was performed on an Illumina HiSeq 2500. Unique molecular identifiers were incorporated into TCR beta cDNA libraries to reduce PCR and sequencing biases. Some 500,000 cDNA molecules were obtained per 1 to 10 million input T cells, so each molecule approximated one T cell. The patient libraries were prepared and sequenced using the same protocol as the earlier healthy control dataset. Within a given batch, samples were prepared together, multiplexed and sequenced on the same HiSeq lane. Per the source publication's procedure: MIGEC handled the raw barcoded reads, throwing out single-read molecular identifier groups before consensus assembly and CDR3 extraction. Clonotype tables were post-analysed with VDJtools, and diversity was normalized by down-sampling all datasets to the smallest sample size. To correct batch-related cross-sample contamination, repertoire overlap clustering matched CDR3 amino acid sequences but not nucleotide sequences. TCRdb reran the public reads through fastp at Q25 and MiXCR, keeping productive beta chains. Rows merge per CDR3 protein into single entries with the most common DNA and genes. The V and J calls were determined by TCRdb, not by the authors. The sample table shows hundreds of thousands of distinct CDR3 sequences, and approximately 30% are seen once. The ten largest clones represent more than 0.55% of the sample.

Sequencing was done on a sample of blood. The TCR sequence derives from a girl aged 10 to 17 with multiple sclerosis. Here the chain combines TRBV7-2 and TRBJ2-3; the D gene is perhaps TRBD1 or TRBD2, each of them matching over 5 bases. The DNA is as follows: TGTGCCAGCTTACCCGAGGGGTGGCCAGATACGCAGTATTTT. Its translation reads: CASLPEGWPDTQYF.